Reported below is one T cell receptor beta chain. Its antigen is still unknown. The assay was immunoSEQ multiplex PCR, and TCRdb's table has in-frame clones only and misses some. The sample has nearly 20,000 clones, about 85% seen once; the top ten hold approximately 0.82%. The data were taken from a study of untreated major depressive disorder. Broader study findings: Three preselected Vbeta families were the sole sequencing comparisons.

The receptor comes from a woman aged 25 to 39 in good health. The material sequenced was CD4+ T cells from PBMCs.

The CDR3: CASSTGQGGEKLFF. The CDR3 nucleotides are TGCGCCAGCAGCACCGGACAGGGAGGGGAAAAACTGTTTTTT. The gene calls are TRBV5-1 and TRBJ1-4, with 8 nucleotides matching TRBD1. The germline gives CDR1 SGHRS, CDR2 YFSETQ. V gave up 4 bases and J gave up 8 bases; unmatched junction bases: 7. CDR3 length equals 14 residues.